This TCR beta chain was sequenced for a study of blood T cell repertoires in COVID-19. Turning to the study itself: Samples of COVID-19 (acute and convalescent) were obtained from the United States, Italy and Spain.

This CDR3 is 15 amino acids long. The germline CDR1 and CDR2 sequences are LNHDA and SQIVND (reference sequence). The V and J ends lost 5 bases and 5 bases respectively, with 16 bases between them. Original data processing: Nucleated cell number was recorded as an estimate derived from reference gene primer amplification. The data were produced by immunoSEQ multiplex PCR, yet TCRdb's version contains in-frame clones alone and is incomplete. For V, J and clone size, that table is used; D and trimming come from the DNA. This table holds about 150,000 clones, under 90% found once. The sample was peripheral blood. The receptor was derived from a woman aged 80 or older with acute or convalescent COVID-19. The chain links TRBV19 to TRBJ2-1; D is perhaps TRBD1 (5 bases). Here the CDR3 reads CASSFRQGLHNEQFF. The CDR3 coding sequence is TGTGCCAGTAGTTTTAGGCAGGGCCTTCACAATGAGCAGTTCTTC.